What follows are 31 T cell receptor beta chains derived from one specimen sequenced in a study of blood T cell repertoires in COVID-19. The table came from immunoSEQ multiplex PCR; TCRdb's copy has only in-frame clones and leaves some out. The table records roughly 220,000 clones, less than 90% of them present only once. Sequenced: peripheral blood. The receptors stem from a man aged 25 to 45 with active or convalescent COVID-19.

This chain joins TRBV9 and TRBJ1-3, with TRBD1 as a possible D gene (5 bases). CDR3 length: 16 amino acids. Germline CDR1 reads SGDLS; CDR2 reads YYNGEE. Between the trimmed V and J ends, which lost 4 bases and 3 bases, there was a span of 17 bases. CDR3 loop: CASSPTVGEGGNTIYF. For the CDR3, the DNA is TGTGCCAGCAGCCCCACTGTAGGGGAAGGTGGAAACACCATATATTTT. Combining the CDR3 with reference TRBV9 and TRBJ1-3 gives the whole variable domain DSGVTQTPKHLITATGQRVTLRCSPRSGDLSVYWYQQSLDQGLQFLIQYYNGEERAKGNILERFSAQQFPDLHSELNLSSLELGDSALYFCASSPTVGEGGNTIYFGEGSWLTVV.

The rearrangement links TRBV19 to TRBJ1-5; 9 nucleotides line up with TRBD1. The CDR3 runs 16 residues. Germline CDR1 LNHDA, CDR2 SQIVND (reference sequence). Trimming at V came to 7 bases and at J to 0 bases, leaving 7 bases not matched to a gene. CDR3 sequence (DNA): TGTGCCAGTACCCCAACAGGGGGCCATAGCAATCAGCCCCAGCATTTT. Protein sequence: CASTPTGGHSNQPQHF.

This clone was recorded only once. The V and J genes are TRBV15 and TRBJ2-5, with D perhaps TRBD2 (6 bases). The germline CDR1 and CDR2 sequences are LNHNV and YYDKDF (reference sequence). The ends were cut back, 1 base at V and 4 bases at J, with 13 bases in the middle. The length of the CDR3 is 15 residues. In DNA, the CDR3 is TGTGCCACCAGCAGAGCACTAGCCGACCGAGAGACCCAGTACTTC. It is translated as CATSRALADRETQYF.

The J gene is TRBJ2-5, the V gene TRBV7-8; D is ambiguous. The CDR3 totals 15 residues. The germline CDR1 and CDR2 sequences are SGHVS and FQNEAQ. Deletions cut 0 bases from V and 2 bases from J, with 10 bases between. CDR3 sequence (DNA): TGTGCCAGCAGCTTAGCCGGGTGGTTTCAAGAGACCCAGTACTTC. It encodes CASSLAGWFQETQYF.

The gene calls are TRBV7-2 and TRBJ2-5; possible D gene TRBD2, 6 bases. V was shortened by 3 bases and J by 5 bases, with 13 bases between the two germline ends. Germline CDR1 SGHTA, CDR2 FQGNSA. The CDR3 totals 14 residues. This chain's CDR3 is CASSLLPGRETQYF. Written as DNA, the CDR3 is TGTGCCAGCAGCTTGCTCCCAGGGAGGGAGACCCAGTACTTC.

V usage is TRBV5-5 and J usage is TRBJ1-4, with D perhaps TRBD1 (6 bases). Germline V gene lookup returns CDR1 SGHKS and CDR2 YYEKEE (reference sequence). V dropped 3 bases and J dropped 2 bases, with 8 bases sitting between them. The CDR3 loop spans 14 amino acids. This chain's CDR3 is CASSWGGTNEKLFF. CDR3 bases: TGTGCCAGCAGCTGGGGGGGCACTAATGAAAAACTGTTTTTT.

This clone was counted once. The gene calls are TRBV27 and TRBJ2-7; no firm D call. The germline V gene has CDR1 MNHEY and CDR2 SMNVEV (reference sequence). The CDR3 is 14 amino acids. Trimming took off 2 bases at V and 0 bases at J, with 8 bases between the two ends. CDR3 coding DNA: TGTGCCAGCAGTTTAGCGGCGGTCTCCTACGAGCAGTACTTC. Residues: CASSLAAVSYEQYF.

This rearrangement joins TRBV13 to TRBJ2-7; no definite D call. This CDR3 contains 12 residues. Between the trimmed V and J ends, which lost 5 bases and 0 bases, there was a span of 5 bases. Per germline, CDR1 PRHDT and CDR2 FYEKMQ (reference sequence). As DNA, the CDR3 is TGTGCCAGCAGCCACAACTCCTACGAGCAGTACTTC. Its translation: CASSHNSYEQYF.

The J gene is TRBJ2-3, the V gene TRBV6-1; 8 bases are shared with TRBD1. This CDR3 is built from 17 residues. V dropped 0 bases and J dropped 2; count of bases not matched to a gene: 7. Germline CDR1 is MNHNS and CDR2 is SASEGT. CDR3 coding DNA: TGTGCCAGCAGTGAAGCCTCGGCAGGGGGCATCACAGATACGCAGTATTTT. Protein: CASSEASAGGITDTQYF.

This chain uses TRBV9 with TRBJ1-1; weak D call: TRBD1 (5 bases). Germline CDR1 and CDR2: SGDLS and YYNGEE. V shed 3 bases and J shed 7 bases, with 7 bases lying between them. The length of the CDR3 is 11 residues. The CDR3 is CASSAQGEAFF. The CDR3 bases are TGTGCCAGCAGCGCCCAGGGTGAAGCTTTCTTT.

The chain uses TRBV7-9 and TRBJ2-3; 7 nucleotides agree with TRBD1. V shed 0 bases and J 4 bases; nucleotides not matched to a gene: 4. There are 15 residues in the CDR3. CDR1 and CDR2 from the germline V gene are SEHNR and FQNEAQ (reference sequence). In DNA, the CDR3 is TGTGCCAGCAGCTTAGCGACAGGGTTCTCAGATACGCAGTATTTT. Translated: CASSLATGFSDTQYF.

The chain links TRBV6-5 to TRBJ1-5; 7 bases are a match to TRBD1. This CDR3 has 15 residues. CDR1 is MNHEY and CDR2 is SVGAGI in the germline V gene. V shed 6 bases and J 3 bases; nucleotides not matched to a gene: 8. CDR3 residues: CASRTGASNNQPQHF. In DNA, the CDR3 is TGTGCCAGCAGAACAGGGGCTTCTAACAATCAGCCCCAGCATTTT.

This chain links TRBV18 with TRBJ2-1; tentatively, D is TRBD1 (5 bases). The CDR3 runs 15 residues. Trimming removed 1 base from V and 8 bases from J, with 15 bases in between. Germline CDR1 and CDR2: KGHSH and LQKENI. The CDR3, as DNA: TGTGCCAGCTCACCACGACAGAAGGGTTCGGATGAGCAGTTCTTC. Its translation is CASSPRQKGSDEQFF.

This clone appeared a few times. The CDR3 here is CASSLPAGAGWNSPLHF. The CDR3 coding sequence is TGTGCCAGCAGTTTACCCGCGGGGGCAGGGTGGAATTCACCCCTCCACTTT. J is TRBJ1-6 and V is TRBV28; D is perhaps TRBD1 (6 bases). This CDR3 has 17 amino acids. V was cut by 2 bases and J by 7 bases, with 18 bases left in between. From germline, CDR1 is MDHEN and CDR2 SYDVKM.

The CDR3 loop reads CASMGGASGRFPDTQYF. The DNA of the CDR3 is TGTGCCAGCATGGGGGGGGCTAGCGGGAGGTTCCCAGATACGCAGTATTTT. The chain employs TRBV19 and TRBJ2-3, with 11 bases that match TRBD2. CDR1 and CDR2 from the germline V gene are LNHDA and SQIVND (reference sequence). The CDR3 runs 17 residues. V dropped 9 bases and J dropped 4; count of bases not matched to a gene: 15.

As DNA, the CDR3 is TGCGCCAGCAGCAGGGGACAAGAGAATGAAAAACTGTTTTTT. Translation gives CASSRGQENEKLFF. This rearrangement joins TRBV5-1 to TRBJ1-4; TRBD1 is a possible D gene (6 bases). Deletions cut 4 bases from V and 5 bases from J, with 12 bases between. CDR3 length equals 14 residues. Looked up from germline, CDR1 is SGHRS and CDR2 is YFSETQ.

V and J are TRBV9 and TRBJ2-1, with 7 nucleotides matching TRBD2. V lost 1 base, J lost 9 bases, and 4 bases stayed unmatched. The CDR3 extends over 13 amino acids. Germline CDR1 SGDLS, CDR2 YYNGEE. Here the CDR3 reads CASSVQRDTEQFF. In DNA form, the CDR3 reads TGTGCCAGCAGCGTACAGCGGGATACTGAGCAGTTCTTC.

In its sample, this clone was seen a few times. V is TRBV28 and J is TRBJ1-6; D gene uncertain. The V and J ends lost 5 bases and 11 bases respectively, with 13 bases between them. The CDR3 is 13 residues long. Germline-derived CDR1 and CDR2 are MDHEN and SYDVKM. The CDR3 is CASSVQFGAPLHF. The CDR3 DNA is TGTGCCAGCAGTGTACAATTCGGGGCACCCCTCCACTTT.

This rearrangement joins TRBV6-6 to TRBJ1-2; TRBD1 is a possible D gene (5 bases). Trimming shortened V by 5 bases and J by 2 bases, and 9 bases separated the two germline ends. The CDR3 has 13 amino acids. Germline values: CDR1 MNHNY, CDR2 SVGAGI (reference sequence). This CDR3 is CASSRTSNYGYTF. DNA for the CDR3: TGTGCCAGCAGTCGGACATCCAACTATGGCTACACCTTC.

This clone has just one count. The rearrangement joins TRBV7-2 to TRBJ2-1; TRBD2 aligns across 11 bases. This CDR3 spans 17 amino acids. Germline loops: CDR1 SGHTA, CDR2 FQGNSA. The V and J ends lost 0 bases and 8 bases, in that order; junction bases with no gene match: 9. CDR3 in amino acids: CASSLAGVLAGAYEQFF. The CDR3, as DNA: TGTGCCAGCAGCTTAGCCGGGGTACTAGCGGGAGCGTATGAGCAGTTCTTC. The full variable domain, its missing parts supplied by reference TRBV7-2 and TRBJ2-1, is GAGVSQSPSNKVTEKGKDVELRCDPISGHTALYWYRQSLGQGLEFLIYFQGNSAPDKSGLPSDRFSAERTGGSVSTLTIQRTQQEDSAVYLCASSLAGVLAGAYEQFFGPGTRLTVL.

The chain recombines TRBV4-3 with TRBJ2-7; perhaps TRBD2 as D (6 bases). Trimming took off 2 bases at V and 3 bases at J, with 14 bases between the two ends. The CDR3 is 15 amino acids. CDR1 is LGHNA, CDR2 YSLEER, per germline. This chain's CDR3 is CASSQTSTPYYEQYF. CDR3 DNA sequence: TGCGCCAGCAGCCAAACTAGCACCCCCTACTACGAGCAGTACTTC.

The chain carries TRBV2 and TRBJ2-5, with D possibly TRBD1 on 5 matching bases. V lost 5 bases and J lost 5, with 18 bases in between. Germline-derived CDR1 and CDR2 are SNHLY and FYNNEI. The length of the CDR3 is 15 residues. The CDR3 coding sequence is TGTGCCAGCAGTATAAGGGTCCAGGCAGGGGAGACCCAGTACTTC. Amino acids: CASSIRVQAGETQYF.

This clone has a single count. J is TRBJ2-7 and V is TRBV7-2; possible D gene TRBD2, 6 bases. With 6 bases removed from V and 4 bases from J, the gap between germline ends came to 16 bases. Germline CDR1 reads SGHTA; CDR2 reads FQGNSA. CDR3 size: 14 residues. The CDR3 DNA reads TGTGCCAGCAGTGTTGGGCGGGGCAGATACGAGCAGTACTTC. It yields the protein CASSVGRGRYEQYF. The entire variable domain, with the rest obtained from reference TRBV7-2 and TRBJ2-7, is as follows: GAGVSQSPSNKVTEKGKDVELRCDPISGHTALYWYRQSLGQGLEFLIYFQGNSAPDKSGLPSDRFSAERTGGSVSTLTIQRTQQEDSAVYLCASSVGRGRYEQYFGPGTRLTVT.

The chain is built from TRBV19 and TRBJ2-7; D remains ambiguous. CDR1 and CDR2 (germline): LNHDA, SQIVND (reference sequence). Trimming pared 5 bases from V and 4 bases from J, leaving 18 bases between. The CDR3 runs 15 residues. The DNA of the CDR3 is TGTGCCAGTAGTTCTGACTTATCTGGTTCATACGAGCAGTACTTC. Its translation: CASSSDLSGSYEQYF. Drawing the rest from reference TRBV19 and TRBJ2-7, the complete variable domain is DGGITQSPKYLFRKEGQNVTLSCEQNLNHDAMYWYRQDPGQGLRLIYYSQIVNDFQKGDIAEGYSVSREKKESFPLTVTSAQKNPTAFYLCASSSDLSGSYEQYFGPGTRLTVT.

The rearrangement uses TRBV19 and TRBJ2-5, with 12 nucleotides matching TRBD2. CDR3 length: 15 amino acids. V lost 7 bases, J lost 1 base, and 4 bases stayed unmatched. Germline V gene lookup returns CDR1 LNHDA and CDR2 SQIVND (reference sequence). CDR3 sequence (DNA): TGTGCCAGTACCCGGACTAGCGGGGCCCAAGAGACCCAGTACTTC. Encoded protein: CASTRTSGAQETQYF.

This clone was seen just once. The V call is TRBV27, the J call TRBJ2-1; TRBD2 matches at 11 bases. This CDR3 spans 13 amino acids. V shed 7 bases, J shed 7 bases, and the junction held 3 bases outside the gene matches. Per germline, CDR1 MNHEY and CDR2 SMNVEV (reference sequence). The CDR3 DNA sequence: TGTGCCAGCACCGGGACTAGCGGTAATGAGCAGTTCTTC. Protein product: CASTGTSGNEQFF.

This clone was recorded only once. This chain connects TRBV6-2 or TRBV6-3 to TRBJ2-6, with D uncertain. The germline V gene encodes CDR1 MNHEY and CDR2 SVGEGT. Trimming removed 2 bases from V and 1 base from J, with 3 bases in between. This CDR3 is 14 amino acids long. CDR3 amino acids: CASSYHSGANVLTF. CDR3 sequence (DNA): TGTGCCAGCAGTTACCATTCTGGGGCCAACGTCCTGACTTTC.

The chain is built from TRBV15 and TRBJ2-3; TRBD1 matches 9 bases. CDR1 is LNHNV, CDR2 YYDKDF, per germline (reference sequence). CDR3 length: 13 amino acids. Trimming at V came to 1 base and at J to 10 bases, leaving 3 bases not matched to a gene. The chain's CDR3 is CATSRAGQGSQYF. CDR3 nucleotides: TGTGCCACCAGCAGAGCCGGACAGGGGTCGCAGTATTTT.

The genes are TRBV5-4 and TRBJ2-3, with a weak D call TRBD2 (8 bases). This CDR3 has 12 residues. V was shortened by 5 bases and J by 12 bases, with 16 bases between the two germline ends. Germline CDR1 reads SGHNT; CDR2 reads YYREEE (reference sequence). The CDR3 loop is CASSFRGTSQYF. The CDR3, as DNA: TGTGCCAGCAGTTTCAGGGGGACTAGTCAGTATTTT.

The V gene is TRBV24-1, the J gene TRBJ1-5, with TRBD1 identical over 11 bases. The V gene end was trimmed by 2 bases and the J gene end by 3 bases; junction bases not matched to a gene: 8. CDR1 and CDR2 from the germline V gene are KGHDR and SFDVKD. This CDR3 has 18 residues. The CDR3 DNA reads TGTGCCACCAGTGATTCCCCGGGACAGGGGGGAATCAATCAGCCCCAGCATTTT. Protein: CATSDSPGQGGINQPQHF.

The chain recombines TRBV30 with TRBJ2-3, with 8 bases lining up with TRBD2. This CDR3 contains 15 residues. From germline, CDR1 is GTSNPN and CDR2 SVGIG (reference sequence). J gave up 3 bases and V 0 bases, and 5 bases lay outside the gene matches. CDR3 sequence: CAWSVGAGVTDTQYF. Here the CDR3 DNA reads TGTGCCTGGAGTGTTGGAGCGGGAGTGACAGATACGCAGTATTTT.